Listed here are 13 T cell receptor beta chains from one sample, sequenced in a study of blood T cell repertoires in COVID-19. Data came from immunoSEQ multiplex PCR; TCRdb stores just in-frame clones and leaves some out. The table has about 74,000 clones, about 86% seen once. Sequenced sample: peripheral blood. The origin of the receptors is a woman aged 80 or over with active or convalescent COVID-19.

The V call is TRBV6-5, the J call TRBJ2-1; no clear D. The CDR3 extends over 14 amino acids. CDR1 MNHEY and CDR2 SVGAGI come from the germline V gene. V lost 4 bases and J lost 5, with 12 bases in between. The CDR3 nucleotides are TGTGCCAGCAGTTCGTTGGGCAGAAACAATGAGCAGTTCTTC. This sequence encodes CASSSLGRNNEQFF.

CDR3 coding DNA: TGCGCCAGCAGTCAGAACCCTCTCTGGTCCTATGGCTACACCTTC. Translated, it gives CASSQNPLWSYGYTF. The rearrangement links TRBV5-1 to TRBJ1-2; D is uncertain. This CDR3 comprises 15 residues. The V end was cut by 5 bases, the J end by 4 bases, with 18 bases between. Germline V lookup: CDR1 SGHRS, CDR2 YFSETQ.

The chain combines TRBV21-1 with TRBJ1-4; the table calls TRBD1, which could not be checked here. TRBV21-1 is a documented pseudogene. The CDR3 sequence is 16 residues long. The CDR3 region is CASRRETGPPNEKLFF. The CDR3 DNA follows: TGTGCCAGCCGACGTGAGACAGGCCCCCCTAATGAAAAACTGTTTTTT.

A few counts support this clone. V is TRBV4-3 and J is TRBJ2-2, with a weak D call TRBD1 (6 bases). The CDR3 sequence is 15 residues long. The ends were cut back, 0 bases at V and 6 bases at J, with 11 bases in the middle. In germline, CDR1 is LGHNA, CDR2 YSLEER. The CDR3 sequence is CASSQDQTGPGELFF. CDR3 DNA: TGCGCCAGCAGCCAAGACCAGACAGGTCCCGGGGAGCTGTTTTTT.

The V gene is TRBV27, the J gene TRBJ2-5; 10 bases agree with TRBD2. V trimming: 3 bases; J trimming: 0 bases; junction bases outside the gene matches: 10. CDR3 length: 18 amino acids. CDR1 is MNHEY, CDR2 SMNVEV, per germline (reference sequence). The CDR3 here is CASSFRLAGDGYQETQYF. The DNA of the CDR3 is TGTGCCAGCAGTTTTCGGCTAGCGGGAGACGGGTACCAAGAGACCCAGTACTTC.

The genes are TRBV5-1 and TRBJ1-6, with D perhaps TRBD1 (5 bases). V shed 4 bases and J shed 9 bases, with 11 bases lying between them. The CDR3 spans 13 residues. Germline loops: CDR1 SGHRS, CDR2 YFSETQ. CDR3 DNA: TGCGCCAGCAGCCCCCCGGACACTTCACCCCTCCACTTT. Its translation is CASSPPDTSPLHF.

This rearrangement joins TRBV9 to TRBJ1-2, with D perhaps TRBD1 (6 bases). Germline V CDR1 and CDR2: SGDLS, YYNGEE. Deletions cut 2 bases from V and 4 bases from J, with 9 bases between. The CDR3 contains 13 residues. The CDR3, as DNA: TGTGCCAGCAGCGTTGCAGGGGCCTATGGCTACACCTTC. Translating it yields CASSVAGAYGYTF.

CDR3 amino acids: CASRSDRGHYGYTF. The CDR3 DNA reads as TGTGCCAGCAGGTCGGACAGGGGGCACTATGGCTACACCTTC. The chain carries TRBV7-2 and TRBJ1-2; 11 bases align to TRBD1. Trimming took 6 bases from V and 3 from J; bases not matched to a gene: 3. Germline V gives CDR1 SGHTA, CDR2 FQGNSA. The CDR3 extends over 14 amino acids.

This chain links TRBV29-1 with TRBJ2-1; no reliable D call. Trimming took 4 bases from V and 5 from J, leaving 6 bases between them. Germline loops: CDR1 SQVTM, CDR2 ANQGSEA. The CDR3 is made up of 11 amino acids. CDR3 coding DNA: TGCAGCGTTGGACACGACAATGAGCAGTTCTTC. This sequence encodes CSVGHDNEQFF.

This chain connects TRBV5-1 to TRBJ2-3; TRBD2 matches at 12 bases. V lost 4 bases and J lost 0; bases outside the gene matches: 6. The CDR3 extends over 17 amino acids. Germline-derived CDR1 and CDR2 are SGHRS and YFSETQ. The CDR3 reads CASSPRTSGASTDTQYF. The CDR3 coding sequence is TGCGCCAGCAGCCCAAGGACTAGCGGGGCTAGCACAGATACGCAGTATTTT.

CDR3 residues: CATSRGRVNTGELFF. Here the CDR3 DNA reads TGTGCCACCAGCAGAGGGCGGGTAAACACCGGGGAGCTGTTTTTT. This chain links TRBV15 with TRBJ2-2; maybe TRBD2 (5 bases). The CDR3 runs to 15 residues. V was cut by 1 base and J by 2 bases, with 8 bases left in between. In germline, CDR1 is LNHNV, CDR2 YYDKDF (reference sequence).

This sequence joins TRBV19 and TRBJ1-1; 7 bases map to TRBD1. Germline CDR1 is LNHDA and CDR2 is SQIVND (reference sequence). V lost 8 bases and J lost 3; bases outside the gene matches: 15. The CDR3 has 16 residues. The CDR3 coding sequence is TGTGCCAGTCGACAGGGTAGGGTTGCGGGCGACACTGAAGCTTTCTTT. Protein product: CASRQGRVAGDTEAFF.

V is TRBV7-8 and J is TRBJ2-7; possibly TRBD1 for D (6 bases). Germline assignment: CDR1 SGHVS and CDR2 FQNEAQ. CDR3 length: 14 amino acids. V lost 2 bases, J lost 5 bases, and 13 bases lay in between. CDR3 nucleotide sequence: TGTGCCAGCAGCTTAAGTAGGGGGATGAACGAGCAGTACTTC. Translated: CASSLSRGMNEQYF.